This T cell receptor (beta chain) was obtained from a study of siplizumab effects on memory and regulatory T cells. Study-wide findings and caveats: Siplizumab led to significantly less abundant alloreactive sequences that could be traced back to unstimulated CD4+ memory cells. The study found naive T cells seemingly more diverse than memory cells and seemingly major alloresponse contributors.

It was about 100,000 TCR templates that were assayed per sample. TCRdb keeps only in-frame clones here, not all; method: immunoSEQ multiplex PCR. Of roughly 62,000 clones in the sample, 85% to 95% were seen once. In regard to this clone: Its matching antigen is unknown.

Losses at the gene ends were 4 bases for V and 4 bases for J; bases not matched to a gene: 2. The CDR3 length is 13 residues. CDR1 is SGHNT, CDR2 YYREEE, per germline (reference sequence). The rearrangement uses TRBV5-4 and TRBJ2-7; 10 nucleotides agree with TRBD2. The receptor was isolated from a human donor in good health. The sample was CD8+ T cells sorted from blood. The CDR3 reads CASSEGLAYEQYF. The CDR3, as DNA: TGTGCCAGCAGCGAGGGACTAGCGTACGAGCAGTACTTC.